Here is one TCR beta chain with its context. Its cognate antigen is unknown. This entry belongs to a study of cytomegalovirus exposure and HLA in healthy donors. In the study overall: An earlier analysis identified 95 million to 120 million unique TCR beta sequences in about 170 million T cells.

V was pared by 4 bases and J by 2 bases, with 16 bases between. CDR3 size: 15 residues. CDR1 SGHNT and CDR2 YYREEE come from the germline V gene (reference sequence). Primers: 60 Vbeta forward and 13 Jbeta reverse. Assay used: immunoSEQ multiplex PCR; TCRdb lists only in-frame clones, some missing. Here the sample spans roughly 200,000 clones, more than 75% being singletons. Whole-study results and caveats: Sequencing artifact likely explains a cluster of highly shared sequence variants. In a later analysis, DRB1 alleles had the most associated TCRs; HLA-C alleles the fewest. While the bulk of TCR sequences proved rare, some public TCRs turned up in many donors.

V usage is TRBV5-4 and J usage is TRBJ2-7, with a possible D match to TRBD2 (5 bases). The sample taken for sequencing was PBMCs. This TCR was sampled from a woman aged 25-40 years in good health and CMV-seropositive. CDR3 nucleotides: TGTGCCAGCAGCCCCACTAGAGAGGAAACCTACGAGCAGTACTTC. Residues: CASSPTREETYEQYF.